Below, one T cell receptor beta chain is given with its context. Its antigen is not identified. These data are taken from a study of CD8+ T cells in alopecia areata. Looking at the study overall: Tofacitinib was given for 6 to 18 months, then stopped for 6 months. Study outcomes and limitations: Scalp sequencing captures resident alphabeta T cells of normal skin too.

This CDR3 is 14 amino acids long. Germline values: CDR1 SQVTM, CDR2 ANQGSEA. Trimming took 5 bases from V and 5 from J; bases not matched to a gene: 9. Extracted RNA was reverse transcribed into cDNA, the sequencing template. Here immunoSEQ multiplex PCR was the method, and the copy in TCRdb shows in-frame clones only, minus some. The sample carries about 97,000 clones, approximately 42% recorded once. Both peripheral blood and punch biopsies of lesional scalp skin were obtained from patients who had alopecia areata. This chain uses TRBV29-1 with TRBJ1-1; 9 bases fit TRBD1. This TCR derives from a human donor with alopecia areata. Sequencing was carried out using CD4+ T cells sorted from blood. The CDR3 here is CSVNTGTGRTEAFF. The CDR3 nucleotides read TGCAGCGTTAACACCGGGACAGGGAGAACTGAAGCTTTCTTT.